This is a list of T cell receptor beta chains from one sample in a study of T cells in Graves' hyperthyroidism and ophthalmopathy. TCRdb recomputed calls from the multiplex PCR reads with MiXCR, one row per CDR3 protein. The data show about 380,000 distinct CDR3 sequences, with approximately 14% seen just once and roughly a fifth held by the top ten. Sequencing was done on a sample of blood. The receptors shown here come from a young woman with Graves' ophthalmopathy. The CDR3 runs from the conserved cysteine through the conserved F or W. The D gene is left open where the match is weak. Only some rows state a clone size, as once, few, many or a class for expanded clones.

v_gene: TRBV10-2; j_gene: TRBJ2-5; d_gene: NA; abundance: NA; CDR3aa: CASSESTRGRETQYF; CDR3nt: TGCGCCAGCAGTGAGTCGACTAGGGGCCGGGAGACCCAGTACTTC
v_gene: TRBV15; j_gene: TRBJ2-7; d_gene: NA; abundance: many; CDR3aa: CATSEEGGGYEQYF; CDR3nt: TGTGCCACCAGCGAGGAGGGCGGCGGCTACGAGCAGTACTTC
v_gene: TRBV7-2; j_gene: TRBJ1-2; d_gene: TRBD1; abundance: many; CDR3aa: CASSQLGTGGLVGGYTF; CDR3nt: TGTGCCAGCAGCCAACTCGGGACAGGGGGCCTGGTTGGGGGCTACACCTTC
v_gene: TRBV18; j_gene: TRBJ2-5; d_gene: TRBD2; abundance: medium-sized; CDR3aa: CASSASGEETQYF; CDR3nt: TGTGCCAGCTCAGCTAGCGGAGAAGAGACCCAGTACTTC
v_gene: TRBV2; j_gene: TRBJ1-1; d_gene: NA; abundance: many; CDR3aa: CASTLGPPNTEAFF; CDR3nt: TGTGCCAGCACCCTGGGCCCTCCGAACACTGAAGCTTTCTTT
v_gene: TRBV27; j_gene: TRBJ1-5; d_gene: NA; abundance: many; CDR3aa: CASSPGLTFNQPQHF; CDR3nt: TGTGCCAGCAGTCCCGGACTTACCTTCAATCAGCCCCAGCATTTT
v_gene: TRBV7-3; j_gene: TRBJ2-3; d_gene: NA; abundance: many; CDR3aa: CASSPTGTTDTQYF; CDR3nt: TGTGCCAGCAGCCCGACTGGGACAACAGATACGCAGTATTTT
v_gene: TRBV2; j_gene: TRBJ2-7; d_gene: NA; abundance: many; CDR3aa: CASSGQASYEQYF; CDR3nt: TGTGCCAGCAGCGGCCAGGCATCCTACGAGCAGTACTTC
v_gene: TRBV19; j_gene: TRBJ2-3; d_gene: TRBD1; abundance: NA; CDR3aa: CASSSRGRGGTDTQYF; CDR3nt: TGTGCCAGTAGTTCCAGGGGGCGCGGGGGCACAGATACGCAGTATTTT
v_gene: TRBV2; j_gene: TRBJ2-1; d_gene: NA; abundance: few; CDR3aa: CASSGTVSSYNEQFF; CDR3nt: TGTGCCAGCAGTGGAACGGTTAGCTCCTACAATGAGCAGTTCTTC
v_gene: TRBV5-1; j_gene: TRBJ1-1; d_gene: NA; abundance: NA; CDR3aa: CASSLGHPGNTEAFF; CDR3nt: TGCGCCAGCAGCTTGGGACACCCTGGGAACACTGAAGCTTTCTTT
v_gene: TRBV28; j_gene: TRBJ2-7; d_gene: TRBD1; abundance: many; CDR3aa: CASSLDTGQPNEQYF; CDR3nt: TGTGCCAGCAGTTTAGACACGGGACAGCCCAACGAGCAGTACTTC
v_gene: TRBV6-1; j_gene: TRBJ2-1; d_gene: TRBD1; abundance: many; CDR3aa: CASARDRNTNEQFF; CDR3nt: TGTGCCAGTGCTCGGGACAGGAACACTAATGAGCAGTTCTTC
v_gene: TRBV5-1; j_gene: TRBJ2-7; d_gene: NA; abundance: many; CDR3aa: CASSDGAPKGEQYF; CDR3nt: TGCGCCAGCTCCGACGGAGCCCCCAAAGGCGAGCAGTACTTC
v_gene: TRBV11-2; j_gene: TRBJ2-3; d_gene: NA; abundance: many; CDR3aa: CASSLGPRSSTDTQYF; CDR3nt: TGTGCCAGCAGCTTAGGTCCACGTTCTAGCACAGATACGCAGTATTTT
v_gene: TRBV7-9; j_gene: TRBJ2-7; d_gene: TRBD1; abundance: NA; CDR3aa: CASSQYDRGSYEQYF; CDR3nt: TGTGCCAGCAGTCAATACGACAGGGGCTCCTACGAGCAGTACTTC
v_gene: TRBV12-3/TRBV12-4; j_gene: TRBJ2-1; d_gene: NA; abundance: many; CDR3aa: CASSGKYNEQFF; CDR3nt: TGTGCCAGCAGCGGGAAATACAATGAGCAGTTCTTC
v_gene: TRBV7-9; j_gene: TRBJ2-1; d_gene: NA; abundance: many; CDR3aa: CASRPHGSSYNEQFF; CDR3nt: TGTGCCAGCAGACCGCATGGGAGCTCCTACAATGAGCAGTTCTTC
v_gene: TRBV30; j_gene: TRBJ1-1; d_gene: NA; abundance: many; CDR3aa: CAWSNRANTEAFF; CDR3nt: TGTGCCTGGAGTAACAGGGCGAACACTGAAGCTTTCTTT
v_gene: TRBV5-1; j_gene: TRBJ2-5; d_gene: NA; abundance: many; CDR3aa: CASSHGVTQETQYF; CDR3nt: TGCGCCAGCAGCCACGGGGTTACTCAAGAGACCCAGTACTTC
v_gene: TRBV28; j_gene: TRBJ2-7; d_gene: TRBD1; abundance: NA; CDR3aa: CANREQGAGRYEQYF; CDR3nt: TGTGCCAACAGAGAACAGGGGGCGGGTAGATACGAGCAGTACTTC
v_gene: TRBV28; j_gene: TRBJ1-5; d_gene: NA; abundance: many; CDR3aa: CASRPGVGRNQPQHF; CDR3nt: TGTGCCAGCAGACCGGGAGTCGGTCGCAATCAGCCCCAGCATTTT
v_gene: TRBV2; j_gene: TRBJ2-7; d_gene: NA; abundance: many; CDR3aa: CASGGPRPSYEQYF; CDR3nt: TGTGCCAGCGGCGGTCCTCGACCCTCCTACGAGCAGTACTTC
v_gene: TRBV11-3; j_gene: TRBJ1-3; d_gene: NA; abundance: many; CDR3aa: CATASSNGNTIYF; CDR3nt: TGTGCCACCGCTAGCTCAAACGGAAACACCATATATTTT